Each of the 32 T cell receptor beta chains below was sequenced from the same sample in a study of blood T cells in healthy people across ages. Then a second PCR, running about 6 to 12 cycles, was carried out with a sample-barcoded 5' primer and a J-beta primer mix. TCRdb reprocessed the 5' RACE reads via MiXCR and lists one record per CDR3 protein. The sample lists roughly 1,500,000 distinct CDR3 sequences, approximately 40% occurring once. The specimen sequenced was blood. The source is a woman under 30 in good health.

The genes are TRBV7-9 and TRBJ2-3; TRBD2 might be the D (6 bases). Germline V gene sequence: CDR1 SEHNR, CDR2 FQNEAQ (reference sequence). CDR3 length equals 15 residues. The ends were cut back, 11 bases at V and 0 bases at J, with 18 bases in the middle. The CDR3 DNA follows: TGTGCCGGCTCCCGGAGCAGCGGGAGCACAGATACGCAGTATTTT. Protein product: CAGSRSSGSTDTQYF.

V gene TRBV7-9 combines with J gene TRBJ2-1, with D possibly TRBD2 on 6 matching bases. Germline V gene lookup returns CDR1 SEHNR and CDR2 FQNEAQ (reference sequence). V gave up 2 bases and J gave up 2 bases, with 10 bases separating them. The CDR3 consists of 15 residues. The CDR3 coding sequence is TGTGCCAGCAGCTTATTCCGGACTACCTACAATGAGCAGTTCTTC. Amino acids: CASSLFRTTYNEQFF.

The chain joins TRBV3-1 to TRBJ1-4; 7 nucleotides line up with TRBD1. CDR3 length equals 15 residues. V lost 0 bases, J lost 10 bases, and 8 bases stayed unmatched. Per germline, CDR1 LGHDT and CDR2 YNNKEL (reference sequence). CDR3 residues: CASSQDLVPGGKLFF. The CDR3 nucleotides read TGTGCCAGCAGCCAAGATCTGGTCCCAGGGGGAAAACTGTTTTTT.

V and J are TRBV7-9 and TRBJ2-3; no clear D gene. V was trimmed by 0 bases and J by 4 bases, leaving 14 bases between them. Germline CDR1 and CDR2: SEHNR and FQNEAQ (reference sequence). This CDR3 has 16 amino acids. The CDR3 coding sequence is TGTGCCAGCAGCTTAGCCCCGGGTCTGAACGCAGATACGCAGTATTTT. Translating gives CASSLAPGLNADTQYF.

The V and J genes are TRBV5-1 and TRBJ2-3; 15 bases map to TRBD2. CDR3 length: 18 residues. Germline CDR1 and CDR2: SGHRS and YFSETQ. Germline trimming cut 4 bases from V and 0 bases from J; bases unmatched to any gene: 6. CDR3 residues: CASSRGTSGGPSTDTQYF. The DNA for the CDR3 is TGCGCCAGCAGCCGAGGGACTAGCGGGGGGCCTAGCACAGATACGCAGTATTTT.

The chain is built from TRBV5-6 and TRBJ1-5; D perhaps matches TRBD1 (6 bases). The ends were cut back, 4 bases at V and 3 bases at J, with 17 bases in the middle. The CDR3 runs 16 residues. The germline V gene encodes CDR1 SGHDT and CDR2 YYEEEE. Here the CDR3 DNA reads TGTGCCAGCAGCGTGAGGAGGACAGCCATCAATCAGCCCCAGCATTTT. Its translation is CASSVRRTAINQPQHF.

The V and J genes are TRBV12-3 or TRBV12-4 and TRBJ2-7; the D is unclear. The CDR3 length is 13 residues. Trimming took 5 bases from V and 2 from J, leaving 10 bases between them. The DNA of the CDR3 is TGTGCCAGCAGTACAGACTCCGCCTACGAGCAGTACTTC. The encoded protein is CASSTDSAYEQYF.

This clonotype was observed at least ten times. This chain links TRBV7-2 with TRBJ2-3; D is possibly TRBD1 (6 bases). Germline V CDR1 and CDR2: SGHTA, FQGNSA. The V and J ends lost 5 bases and 0 bases respectively, with 12 bases between them. This CDR3 is built from 15 residues. CDR3 sequence: CASSPTGHSTDTQYF. The CDR3 coding sequence is TGTGCCAGCAGCCCTACGGGACACAGCACAGATACGCAGTATTTT.

This clonotype was seen only a few times. The rearrangement uses TRBV2 and TRBJ1-4, with 7 bases that match TRBD1. CDR1 and CDR2 (germline): SNHLY, FYNNEI. This CDR3 comprises 14 residues. V shed 3 bases and J 6 bases; nucleotides not matched to a gene: 4. The CDR3: CASSDRGSHEKLFF. The CDR3 nucleotides are TGTGCCAGCAGTGACAGGGGGAGTCATGAAAAACTGTTTTTT.

The J gene is TRBJ1-5, the V gene TRBV2, with D hard to call. CDR1 SNHLY and CDR2 FYNNEI come from the germline V gene. Trimming removed 0 bases at V and 0 bases at J, with 12 bases between. This CDR3 is built from 17 residues. Written as DNA, the CDR3 is TGTGCCAGCAGTGAAGCGCTGATCGCGCGTAGCAATCAGCCCCAGCATTTT. It encodes CASSEALIARSNQPQHF.

This clonotype was found a few times. The chain combines TRBV2 with TRBJ2-5, with a tentative D call TRBD1 (5 bases). The length of the CDR3 is 11 residues. The V end was cut by 10 bases, the J end by 5 bases, with 11 bases between. Germline loops: CDR1 SNHLY, CDR2 FYNNEI. DNA of the CDR3: TGTGCCACCCAGGGTGTTGAGACCCAGTACTTC. It is translated as CATQGVETQYF.

This clonotype was seen a handful of times. The chain recombines TRBV5-1 with TRBJ2-3; 8 bases line up with TRBD1. Germline assignment: CDR1 SGHRS and CDR2 YFSETQ. V shed 5 bases and J 2 bases; nucleotides not matched to a gene: 7. CDR3 size: 15 residues. The CDR3 protein is CASSDGQGYTDTQYF. For the CDR3, the DNA is TGCGCCAGCAGTGACGGACAGGGATACACAGATACGCAGTATTTT.

This chain links TRBV20-1 with TRBJ2-7, with TRBD1 matching 10 bases. The CDR3 consists of 15 residues. The V gene's germline CDR1 is DFQATT and CDR2 SNEGSKA (reference sequence). Trimming cost V 6 bases and J 1 base; bases outside gene matches: 9. The CDR3 nucleotides are TGCAGTGCCACCGGGACAGGGGACCCGTCCTACGAGCAGTACTTC. This gives the protein CSATGTGDPSYEQYF.

The chain couples TRBV4-1 to TRBJ2-1; 9 bases line up with TRBD2. Germline CDR1 is MGHRA and CDR2 is YSYEKL. V lost 0 bases to trimming and J lost 6 bases; unmatched junction nucleotides: 9. The CDR3 has 17 amino acids. The CDR3: CASSQDAQTSGPNEQFF. For the CDR3, the DNA is TGCGCCAGCAGCCAAGACGCCCAGACTAGCGGCCCCAATGAGCAGTTCTTC.

This rearrangement joins TRBV20-1 to TRBJ1-5; 8 bases line up with TRBD1. The CDR3 has 14 amino acids. With V trimmed by 5 bases and J by 2 bases, 5 bases remained unmatched. Germline V gene data show CDR1 as DFQATT and CDR2 as SNEGSKA (reference sequence). CDR3 region: CSALTGDGNQPQHF. Written as DNA, the CDR3 is TGCAGTGCTTTGACAGGGGACGGCAATCAGCCCCAGCATTTT.

This clonotype has only a few counts. This chain connects TRBV29-1 to TRBJ2-3; 9 bases map to TRBD2. CDR1 SQVTM and CDR2 ANQGSEA come from the germline V gene. CDR3 size: 15 residues. Losses at the gene ends were 5 bases for V and 5 bases for J; bases not matched to a gene: 11. The CDR3 sequence: CSVLPVSGGLDTQYF. The CDR3, as DNA: TGCAGCGTTCTCCCGGTTAGCGGGGGATTAGATACGCAGTATTTT.

This clonotype was counted between two and nine times. V and J are TRBV6-2 or TRBV6-3 and TRBJ2-5, with D tentatively TRBD1 or TRBD2 (5 bases each). Germline CDR1 reads MNHEY; CDR2 reads SVGEGT. V was shortened by 2 bases and J by 5 bases, with 12 bases between the two germline ends. The CDR3 is made up of 14 amino acids. CDR3 amino acids: CASSYGAASETQYF. CDR3 nucleotide sequence: TGTGCCAGCAGTTACGGGGCCGCTAGCGAGACCCAGTACTTC.

A single count supports this clonotype. This chain links TRBV28 with TRBJ2-5; 8 positions agree with TRBD2. The J call may be in error: the DNA end matches TRBJ2-7 better. Germline-derived CDR1 and CDR2 are MDHEN and SYDVKM. The CDR3 runs 15 residues. The chain's CDR3 is CASSFPTGGSYEQYF. Here the CDR3 DNA reads TGTGCCAGCAGTTTCCCCACGGGGGGGAGCTACGAGCAGTACTTC.

The chain joins TRBV6-2 or TRBV6-3 to TRBJ2-5; D gene uncertain. The germline CDR1 and CDR2 sequences are MNHEY and SVGEGT. Trimming took 6 bases from V and 11 from J, leaving 16 bases between them. The length of the CDR3 is 12 residues. The chain's CDR3 is CASSPTRHEQYF. CDR3 DNA: TGTGCCAGCAGCCCGACTCGTCATGAGCAGTACTTC.

This clonotype appeared a few times. J is TRBJ1-2 and V is TRBV5-6; 10 bases align to TRBD1. Trimming removed 3 bases from V and 2 bases from J; junction bases left unmatched: 7. The CDR3 runs to 16 residues. CDR1 and CDR2 from the germline V gene are SGHDT and YYEEEE. The CDR3 DNA reads TGTGCCAGCAGCTCCACGGGGACAGGGGTGAACTATGGCTACACCTTC. It codes for CASSSTGTGVNYGYTF.

The V and J genes are TRBV10-3 and TRBJ2-3; TRBD1 agrees at 7 bases. Germline V gene data show CDR1 as ENHRY and CDR2 as SYGVKD. V trimming: 9 bases; J trimming: 4 bases; junction bases outside the gene matches: 10. CDR3 size: 14 residues. The chain's CDR3 is CAMRGGSVADTQYF. The DNA for the CDR3 is TGTGCCATGCGAGGGGGCAGCGTAGCAGATACGCAGTATTTT.

Only a few counts were recorded for this clonotype. The CDR3 nucleotides are TGTGCCAGCAGTTACTCTGGCGGGACTACCAATGAGCAGTACTTC. Translation: CASSYSGGTTNEQYF. This chain uses TRBV6-6 with TRBJ2-7; 7 nucleotides line up with TRBD2. V lost 0 bases, J lost 7 bases, and 9 bases stayed unmatched. CDR3 length: 15 amino acids. Germline V gene data show CDR1 as MNHNY and CDR2 as SVGAGI (reference sequence).

This clonotype was seen a handful of times. The genes are TRBV7-2 and TRBJ2-1, with 9 bases lining up with TRBD2. This CDR3 is 14 amino acids long. V was pared by 5 bases and J by 9 bases, with 8 bases of the junction left unmatched. Germline CDR1 is SGHTA and CDR2 is FQGNSA. DNA of the CDR3: TGTGCCAGCAGCCCCGTAGCGGGAGTAGGTGAGCAGTTCTTC. Translating gives CASSPVAGVGEQFF.

The chain uses TRBV6-4 and TRBJ1-1; D not resolved. Germline lookup yields CDR1 MRHNA and CDR2 SNTAGT. This CDR3 has 16 residues. Trimming took 2 bases from V and 0 from J, leaving 13 bases between them. For the CDR3, the DNA is TGTGCCAGCAGTGACGGATTGCGGGGTATGAACACTGAAGCTTTCTTT. Protein product: CASSDGLRGMNTEAFF.

This clonotype was seen repeatedly, ten times or more. Mismatch with germline at one junction end may stem from a read error. The rearrangement joins TRBV7-8 to TRBJ1-2; no clear D. Germline lookup yields CDR1 SGHVS and CDR2 FQNEAQ. CDR3 length: 14 amino acids. The CDR3 here is CASSPPGANYGYTF. Written as DNA, the CDR3 is TGCGCCAGCAGCCCCCCAGGAGCTAACTATGGCTACACCTTC.

V and J are TRBV20-1 and TRBJ2-3; 7 bases agree with TRBD2. The germline V gene encodes CDR1 DFQATT and CDR2 SNEGSKA (reference sequence). The junction had 9 bases not matched to a gene; V was cut back by 5 bases and J by 1 base. CDR3 length: 15 amino acids. The CDR3 loop reads CSAQDSGFGTDTQYF. Written as DNA, the CDR3 is TGCAGTGCTCAGGATAGCGGGTTCGGCACAGATACGCAGTATTTT.

This chain joins TRBV7-9 and TRBJ2-5, with D possibly being TRBD2 (6 bases). The germline gives CDR1 SEHNR, CDR2 FQNEAQ (reference sequence). This CDR3 region has 14 residues. With 6 bases removed from V and 11 bases from J, the gap between germline ends came to 22 bases. The CDR3 protein is CASSGSSGIAEQYF. The CDR3 region has the DNA TGTGCCAGCAGTGGGAGTAGCGGCATAGCGGAGCAGTACTTC.

This chain links TRBV29-1 with TRBJ1-1; D gene ambiguous. CDR3 length equals 12 residues. Germline loops: CDR1 SQVTM, CDR2 ANQGSEA. V was shortened by 6 bases and J by 0 bases, with 8 bases between the two germline ends. The CDR3 reads CSVRAMNTEAFF. The CDR3 DNA reads as TGCAGCGTAAGGGCCATGAACACTGAAGCTTTCTTT.

This clonotype was recorded a few times. This chain connects TRBV7-9 to TRBJ2-5; the match to TRBD2 covers 11 bases. J lost 0 bases, V lost 5 bases, and 2 bases had no gene match. CDR1 and CDR2 (germline): SEHNR, FQNEAQ (reference sequence). The CDR3 loop spans 15 amino acids. CDR3 DNA sequence: TGTGCCAGCAGCACTAGCGGGGGCTACCAAGAGACCCAGTACTTC. Its protein is CASSTSGGYQETQYF. Looking up the rest from reference TRBV7-9 and TRBJ2-5 gives the full variable domain: DTGVSQNPRHKITKRGQNVTFRCDPISEHNRLYWYRQTLGQGPEFLTYFQNEAQLEKSRLLSDRFSAERPKGSFSTLEIQRTEQGDSAMYLCASSTSGGYQETQYFGPGTRLLVL.

This clonotype occurred once. This chain joins TRBV7-2 and TRBJ2-5; 16 bases align to TRBD2. V was pared by 3 bases and J by 4 bases, with 5 bases of the junction left unmatched. Germline V gene sequence: CDR1 SGHTA, CDR2 FQGNSA. This CDR3 has 17 amino acids. The CDR3 DNA is TGTGCCAGCAGCTTGGAGGGACTAGCGGGAGGGGGAGAGACCCAGTACTTC. This codes for CASSLEGLAGGGETQYF.

The V call is TRBV7-2, the J call TRBJ2-1; TRBD2 aligns across 12 bases. V shed 5 bases and J 7 bases; nucleotides not matched to a gene: 9. Germline V gene lookup returns CDR1 SGHTA and CDR2 FQGNSA. The CDR3 runs 16 residues. The CDR3 sequence: CASSAASGGAYNEQFF. DNA of the CDR3: TGTGCCAGCAGCGCGGCTAGCGGGGGGGCTTATAATGAGCAGTTCTTC. The entire variable domain, with the rest obtained from reference TRBV7-2 and TRBJ2-1, is as follows: GAGVSQSPSNKVTEKGKDVELRCDPISGHTALYWYRQSLGQGLEFLIYFQGNSAPDKSGLPSDRFSAERTGGSVSTLTIQRTQQEDSAVYLCASSAASGGAYNEQFFGPGTRLTVL.

Worth noting for this clonotype: A read error may account for a junction end that differs from germline. The V gene is TRBV7-8, the J gene TRBJ2-3, with 8 bases identical to TRBD2. The CDR3 totals 14 residues. Germline V gene sequence: CDR1 SGHVS, CDR2 FQNEAQ. The CDR3 spells CASSLRTSGRYAVF. The CDR3 region has the DNA TGTGCCAGCAGCTTAAGAACTAGCGGAAGATACGCAGTATTT.